This entry lists 16 T cell receptor beta chains sequenced from one sample in a study of T cells in women clearing cervical HPV infection. Sequencing was performed with immunoSEQ multiplex PCR; in TCRdb, only in-frame clones are kept and a portion is missing. This specimen shows about 21,000 clones; the ten leading clones hold more than 8.5%. Material: blood buffy coat. These receptors originate from a woman between 18 and 70 years old with a cervical HPV16 infection that either progressed to CIN3+ or cleared (not recorded which).

With regard to this clone: The read is 3 residues too short to cover the CDR3 end, so that end is filled in from the germline J gene. This chain uses TRBV5-1 with TRBJ1-4; 9 nucleotides line up with TRBD1. CDR3 length: 15 residues. Germline values: CDR1 SGHRS, CDR2 YFSETQ. Losses at the gene ends were 4 bases for V and 6 bases for J; bases not matched to a gene: 7. The part of the CDR3 DNA that was read is TGCGCCAGCAGCCAAAGTACAGGGGGCGATGAAAAA. It yields the protein CASSQSTGGDEK. The complete CDR3 protein is CASSQSTGGDEKLFF.

As to this clone: The read ends 3 residues early relative to the CDR3; the germline J gene fills the gap. This chain links TRBV19 with TRBJ2-1; TRBD1 matches 10 bases. CDR3 size: 15 residues. Trimming took 1 base from V and 8 from J; bases not matched to a gene: 5. CDR1 is LNHDA, CDR2 SQIVND, per germline (reference sequence). The CDR3 sequence: CASSIGTGGTDEQFF. The sequenced part of the CDR3 DNA is TGTGCCAGTAGTATAGGGACAGGGGGGACCGATGAG.

CDR3 sequence: CSANPSMSATNEKLFF. CDR3 DNA (partial): TGCAGTGCTAACCCCAGTATGTCAGCAACTAATGAAAAA. The chain employs TRBV20-1 and TRBJ1-4; the D is unclear. From the germline J gene comes the end of the CDR3, since the read stops 3 residues before it. Looked up from germline, CDR1 is DFQATT and CDR2 is SNEGSKA (reference sequence). The V end lost 4 bases, the J end lost 0 bases, and 15 bases lay between the germline ends. The CDR3 runs to 16 residues.

CDR3 DNA, as far as it was read: TGTGCCAGCAGTGTAGACAGTAGCAATCAGCCC. Protein product: CASSVDSSNQP. The full CDR3 protein is CASSVDSSNQPQHF. The V gene is TRBV2, the J gene TRBJ1-5; D is possibly TRBD1 (5 bases). The CDR3 end is not reached by the read, which stops 3 residues before it; the germline J gene fills it in. Germline CDR1 reads SNHLY; CDR2 reads FYNNEI. Trimming pared 4 bases from V and 0 bases from J, leaving 7 bases between. This CDR3 has 14 residues. Variable domain in full (rest from reference TRBV2 and TRBJ1-5): EPEVTQTPSHQVTQMGQEVILRCVPISNHLYFYWYRQILGQKVEFLVSFYNNEISEKSEIFDDQFSVERPDGSNFTLKIRSTKLEDSAMYFCASSVDSSNQPQHFGDGTRLSIL.

On this clone itself: The read ends 3 residues early relative to the CDR3; the germline J gene fills the gap. This chain links TRBV2 with TRBJ1-5; D is perhaps TRBD1 (6 bases). Germline CDR1 SNHLY, CDR2 FYNNEI. The CDR3 runs to 15 residues. The ends were cut back, 3 bases at V and 1 base at J, with 10 bases in the middle. CDR3 DNA, as far as it was read: TGTGCCAGCAGTGACAGGGGAGTCAGCAATCAGCCC. This translates into CASSDRGVSNQP. The whole CDR3 region reads CASSDRGVSNQPQHF.

With regard to this clone: From the germline J gene comes the end of the CDR3, since the read stops 3 residues before it. The genes are TRBV18 and TRBJ2-1; D remains unclear. The CDR3 is 14 amino acids. The germline V gene has CDR1 KGHSH and CDR2 LQKENI. V shed 3 bases and J shed 4 bases, with 10 bases lying between them. The chain's CDR3 is CASSPMAQYNEQFF. CDR3 DNA (partial): TGTGCCAGCTCACCCATGGCTCAATACAATGAG.

Concerning this clone: The read halts 3 residues ahead of the CDR3 end, with the missing end drawn from the germline J gene. The rearrangement joins TRBV30 to TRBJ1-2, with TRBD1 identical over 9 bases. There are 13 residues in the CDR3. The V gene's germline CDR1 is GTSNPN and CDR2 SVGIG (reference sequence). The part of the CDR3 DNA that was read is TGTGCCTGGAGGCAACAGGGGGCAGGGGGC. It yields the protein CAWRQQGAGG. The whole CDR3 protein reads CAWRQQGAGGYTF.

The CDR3: CASSPEASGVNNEQFF. The DNA read from the CDR3 is TGTGCCAGCAGCCCTGAGGCTAGCGGGGTGAACAATGAG. The rearrangement uses TRBV7-6 and TRBJ2-1; TRBD2 matches 9 bases. The read terminates 3 residues ahead of where the CDR3 ends, so the germline J gene completes it. Germline CDR1 reads SGHVS; CDR2 reads FNYEAQ. The CDR3 length is 16 residues. V dropped 5 bases and J dropped 5; count of bases not matched to a gene: 10.

Details on this clone: The CDR3 end falls 3 residues outside the read, so it is completed with the germline J gene. The chain joins TRBV20-1 to TRBJ2-7; 9 nucleotides match TRBD1. The CDR3 is 13 amino acids. Trimming removed 3 bases from V and 5 bases from J; junction bases left unmatched: 5. Germline CDR1 is DFQATT and CDR2 is SNEGSKA (reference sequence). CDR3 in amino acids: CSASRDRVDEQYF. CDR3 bases read: TGCAGTGCTAGTCGGGACAGGGTCGACGAG.

Comment on this clone: The DNA ends 3 residues before the CDR3 does, and the rest of the CDR3 is filled in from the germline J gene. This chain connects TRBV20-1 to TRBJ2-2; 11 bases match TRBD2. CDR3 length equals 16 residues. Germline CDR1 reads DFQATT; CDR2 reads SNEGSKA (reference sequence). The V and J ends lost 0 bases and 4 bases, in that order; junction bases with no gene match: 4. The CDR3 DNA, read in part, is TGCAGTGCTAGAGATTCGGGACTAGCGGCCACCGGGGAG. Protein product: CSARDSGLAATGE. The full-length CDR3 reads as CSARDSGLAATGELFF.

With respect to this clone: From the germline J gene comes the end of the CDR3, since the read stops 3 residues before it. The chain is built from TRBV11-3 and TRBJ1-1, with D perhaps TRBD1 (5 bases). The germline V and J ends were trimmed by 5 bases and 3 bases, with 16 bases remaining between them. The CDR3 length is 15 residues. Germline V gene lookup returns CDR1 SGHNT and CDR2 YENEEA. The sequenced CDR3 bases are TGTGCCAGCAGCCCACCTGGAGGGGCGGACACTGAA. The encoded protein is CASSPPGGADTE. The CDR3 reads in full as CASSPPGGADTEAFF.

In the case of this clone: The read stops 3 residues short of the end of the CDR3; the missing end is completed from the germline J gene. The chain couples TRBV2 to TRBJ1-6, with 7 bases aligning to TRBD1. This CDR3 is 14 amino acids long. Trimming took 3 bases from V and 8 from J; bases not matched to a gene: 4. CDR1 and CDR2 (germline): SNHLY, FYNNEI. The CDR3 sequence is CASSEAGGDSPLHF. The sequenced part of the CDR3 DNA is TGTGCCAGCAGTGAGGCAGGGGGTGATTCACCC.

For this clone: The read halts 3 residues ahead of the CDR3 end, with the missing end drawn from the germline J gene. The chain is built from TRBV5-4 and TRBJ1-1; 7 nucleotides match TRBD1. The CDR3 is 14 residues long. CDR1 is SGHNT and CDR2 is YYREEE in the germline V gene (reference sequence). The V and J ends lost 4 bases and 4 bases, in that order; junction bases with no gene match: 7. CDR3 DNA, as far as it was read: TGTGCCAGCAGCCTGGGACAGACCGGCACTGAA. Translated: CASSLGQTGTE. The CDR3, in full, reads CASSLGQTGTEAFF.

As regards this clone: The junction shows a germline mismatch at one end, possibly a read error. The CDR3 end falls 3 residues outside the read, so it is completed with the germline J gene. The J gene is TRBJ1-6, the V gene TRBV4-2; 11 bases fit TRBD1. Germline V CDR1 and CDR2: LGHNA, YNFKEQ. The CDR3 has 18 residues. The covered CDR3 bases are TGCGCCAGCAGCCAACTCGGGACAGGGGGTTCCTATAATTCACCC. Its translation is CASSQLGTGGSYNSP. The complete CDR3 sequence is CASSQLGTGGSYNSPLHF.

On this clone: The read ends 3 residues shy of where the CDR3 ends; the end is completed using the germline J gene. This chain uses TRBV5-1 with TRBJ2-6, with 7 bases identical to TRBD1. This CDR3 comprises 14 residues. In germline, CDR1 is SGHRS, CDR2 YFSETQ. Trimming cost V 5 bases and J 9 bases; bases outside gene matches: 8. The sequenced CDR3 bases are TGCGCCAGCAGTTCTTCCGGGACAGACAACGTC. Its translation is CASSSSGTDNV. The full CDR3 protein is CASSSSGTDNVLTF.

Worth noting for this clone: Read coverage stops 3 residues before the CDR3 terminus; the germline J gene supplies the remainder. J is TRBJ2-7 and V is TRBV7-6; D possibly corresponds to TRBD2 (6 bases). This CDR3 region has 15 residues. The germline CDR1 and CDR2 sequences are SGHVS and FNYEAQ. V was cut by 5 bases and J by 6 bases, with 20 bases left in between. Here the CDR3 reads CASSTPGVPPGEQYF. CDR3 bases read: TGTGCCAGCAGCACCCCGGGGGTACCCCCGGGCGAG.